A single sample gave rise to the 18 T cell receptor beta chains below, sequenced in a study of T-cell reconstitution after alpha-beta-depleted transplantation in children. Unique molecular identifiers were used in preparing the TCRbeta library. TCRdb reprocessed the PCR reads via MiXCR and lists one record per CDR3 protein. The profile shows about 540,000 distinct CDR3 sequences, roughly 18% of them singletons. The sample in question was PBMCs from the stem cell graft donor, obtained from the stem cell graft. The receptors were sampled from a human donor who donated a stem cell graft to a child with acute lymphoblastic leukemia.

In this sample, this clonotype turned up a few times. The V gene is TRBV7-8, the J gene TRBJ2-1, with TRBD2 matching 10 bases. CDR3 length equals 16 residues. Germline CDR1 SGHVS, CDR2 FQNEAQ. With V trimmed by 5 bases and J by 4 bases, 8 bases remained unmatched. CDR3 sequence reads: CASSRLGLAIYNEQFF. The CDR3, as DNA: TGTGCCAGCAGCCGACTGGGACTAGCGATTTACAATGAGCAGTTCTTC.

V and J are TRBV27 and TRBJ1-2; D is unresolved. CDR3 length: 15 amino acids. The germline V gene has CDR1 MNHEY and CDR2 SMNVEV (reference sequence). Trimming cost V 4 bases and J 7 bases, with 19 bases left between them. The CDR3 nucleotides read TGTGCCAGCAGTTCCGAACCCGCCACCTGGGGTGGCTACACCTTC. It yields the protein CASSSEPATWGGYTF.

The chain employs TRBV20-1 and TRBJ2-7; 10 bases agree with TRBD2. With 7 bases clipped from V and 2 bases from J, the junction kept 11 bases outside the gene matches. This CDR3 comprises 15 residues. CDR1 and CDR2 from the germline V gene are DFQATT and SNEGSKA (reference sequence). The CDR3 nucleotides read TGCAGTGTTAGGGGCGGACTAGCGGTAGCCTACGAGCAGTACTTC. As protein: CSVRGGLAVAYEQYF.

V usage is TRBV5-1 and J usage is TRBJ1-2, with 8 bases lining up with TRBD1. V shed 0 bases and J 6 bases; nucleotides not matched to a gene: 10. CDR1 and CDR2 (germline): SGHRS, YFSETQ. The CDR3 spans 16 residues. CDR3 in amino acids: CASSLAGAGGDDGYTF. CDR3 nucleotide sequence: TGCGCCAGCAGCTTGGCCGGGGCAGGGGGCGACGATGGCTACACCTTC.

This clonotype occurred a few times. The chain employs TRBV5-1 and TRBJ2-1; D call uncertain. The CDR3 runs to 15 residues. Trimming took 0 bases from V and 3 from J, leaving 10 bases between them. The germline V gene encodes CDR1 SGHRS and CDR2 YFSETQ. CDR3 residues: CASSLEDAYYNEQFF. The CDR3 bases are TGCGCCAGCAGCTTGGAGGACGCCTACTACAATGAGCAGTTCTTC.

CDR3 bases: TGTGCCAGCTCACCGTCGCTAGCGGGCCTCAATGAGCAGTTCTTC. The encoded protein is CASSPSLAGLNEQFF. The chain recombines TRBV18 with TRBJ2-1; 8 nucleotides line up with TRBD2. The V and J ends lost 3 bases and 6 bases, in that order; junction bases with no gene match: 7. The CDR3 contains 15 residues. Germline-derived CDR1 and CDR2 are KGHSH and LQKENI.

CDR3: CASKEIDRQETQYF. The CDR3 bases are TGTGCCAGCAAGGAGATTGACAGGCAAGAGACCCAGTACTTC. The chain is built from TRBV27 and TRBJ2-5, with D perhaps matching TRBD1 (6 bases). Trimming took 7 bases from V and 2 from J, leaving 14 bases between them. This CDR3 contains 14 residues. CDR1 and CDR2 from the germline V gene are MNHEY and SMNVEV (reference sequence).

The rearrangement links TRBV27 to TRBJ2-7, with TRBD2 matching over 14 bases. V lost 4 bases, J lost 1 base, and 6 bases stayed unmatched. The CDR3 is 17 amino acids. CDR1 MNHEY and CDR2 SMNVEV come from the germline V gene (reference sequence). The CDR3 spells CASSSGLAGGISYEQYF. The CDR3 nucleotides read TGTGCCAGCAGTTCCGGACTAGCGGGAGGCATTTCCTACGAGCAGTACTTC.

This clonotype came up a few times. The chain links TRBV9 to TRBJ2-7, with 7 bases that match TRBD1. J was trimmed by 2 bases and V by 4 bases; bases with no gene match: 9. The length of the CDR3 is 15 residues. Per the germline V gene, CDR1 is SGDLS and CDR2 is YYNGEE. The CDR3 nucleotides are TGTGCCAGCAGCCCCCGGGTGGGACAGACCTACGAGCAGTACTTC. It translates to CASSPRVGQTYEQYF. Based on the CDR3 plus reference TRBV9 and TRBJ2-7, the full variable domain is DSGVTQTPKHLITATGQRVTLRCSPRSGDLSVYWYQQSLDQGLQFLIQYYNGEERAKGNILERFSAQQFPDLHSELNLSSLELGDSALYFCASSPRVGQTYEQYFGPGTRLTVT.

V gene TRBV11-2 combines with J gene TRBJ2-1; 8 bases line up with TRBD2. CDR3 length: 15 amino acids. Germline V gene data show CDR1 as SGHAT and CDR2 as FQNNGV. V lost 4 bases, J lost 3 bases, and 5 bases stayed unmatched. The CDR3 nucleotides are TGTGCCAGCAGCTCGACTAGCGATAGCTACAATGAGCAGTTCTTC. Its protein product is CASSSTSDSYNEQFF.

This clonotype was seen a handful of times. J is TRBJ2-1 and V is TRBV29-1; D gene unclear. Trimming removed 3 bases at V and 8 bases at J, with 11 bases between. Germline V lookup: CDR1 SQVTM, CDR2 ANQGSEA. The CDR3 runs 12 residues. The CDR3 nucleotides are TGCAGCGTTGAGGGCTTGGCAGATGAGCAGTTCTTC. It is translated as CSVEGLADEQFF.

The chain uses TRBV20-1 and TRBJ2-1; D perhaps matches TRBD2 (5 bases). V was cut by 1 base and J by 3 bases, with 10 bases left in between. The CDR3 runs to 14 residues. Germline V gene sequence: CDR1 DFQATT, CDR2 SNEGSKA (reference sequence). Here the CDR3 DNA reads TGCAGTGCTAGAGTGCAGCGGAACTACAATGAGCAGTTCTTC. Amino acid sequence: CSARVQRNYNEQFF.

The chain has TRBV18 and TRBJ2-1, with D possibly being TRBD2 (6 bases). V dropped 1 base and J dropped 12 bases, with 16 bases sitting between them. CDR1 is KGHSH and CDR2 is LQKENI in the germline V gene. The CDR3 has 14 amino acids. The CDR3 sequence is CASSPRDSQTGQFF. CDR3 DNA sequence: TGTGCCAGCTCACCACGGGACTCCCAGACCGGGCAGTTCTTC. Full variable domain (remainder filled in from reference TRBV18 and TRBJ2-1): NAGVMQNPRHLVRRRGQEARLRCSPMKGHSHVYWYRQLPEEGLKFMVYLQKENIIDESGMPKERFSAEFPKEGPSILRIQQVVRGDSAAYFCASSPRDSQTGQFFGPGTRLTVL.

This clonotype was seen only a few times. The rearrangement joins TRBV5-6 to TRBJ2-7; 8 bases match TRBD1. The length of the CDR3 is 14 residues. The germline V gene has CDR1 SGHDT and CDR2 YYEEEE. V gave up 4 bases and J gave up 6 bases; unmatched junction bases: 9. The CDR3 DNA follows: TGTGCCAGCAGCAGCAGGGGGCATGTGGGCGAGCAGTACTTC. Translated, it gives CASSSRGHVGEQYF.

This clonotype has a handful of counts. The chain couples TRBV5-1 to TRBJ2-1; D may match TRBD1 or TRBD2 (7 bases each). Trimming took off 0 bases at V and 2 bases at J, with 12 bases between the two ends. The CDR3 runs to 16 residues. CDR1 and CDR2 from the germline V gene are SGHRS and YFSETQ. CDR3 sequence: CASSLGEGAPYNEQFF. DNA of the CDR3: TGCGCCAGCAGCTTGGGGGAGGGGGCCCCCTACAATGAGCAGTTCTTC.

This rearrangement joins TRBV7-9 to TRBJ2-5; perhaps TRBD2 as D (6 bases). In germline, CDR1 is SEHNR, CDR2 FQNEAQ (reference sequence). V lost 10 bases to trimming and J lost 4 bases, with 22 bases between them. The CDR3 extends over 15 amino acids. CDR3 DNA: TGTGCCATGGGCCCGGGGCTAGCGCCCACAGAGACCCAGTACTTC. Encoded protein: CAMGPGLAPTETQYF.

The rearrangement joins TRBV5-1 to TRBJ2-7; D is uncertain. V was cut by 0 bases and J by 2 bases, with 15 bases left in between. The CDR3 has 16 amino acids. Germline V lookup: CDR1 SGHRS, CDR2 YFSETQ. CDR3 DNA: TGCGCCAGCAGCTTGGCCTACCAGGATTTAACCTACGAGCAGTACTTC. Its translation is CASSLAYQDLTYEQYF.

Only a few counts were recorded for this clonotype. The chain joins TRBV5-1 to TRBJ1-1; 8 positions agree with TRBD1. The CDR3 length is 18 residues. Germline CDR1 is SGHRS and CDR2 is YFSETQ. Trimming at V came to 0 bases and at J to 6 bases, leaving 16 bases not matched to a gene. The CDR3 loop is CASSLEWRAGGLIPEAFF. CDR3 DNA sequence: TGCGCCAGCAGCTTGGAGTGGAGGGCAGGGGGCTTGATCCCTGAAGCTTTCTTT.